The rows below give T cell receptor beta chains drawn from one sample of a study of sequential checkpoint blockade in melanoma. The data were produced by immunoSEQ multiplex PCR, yet TCRdb's version contains in-frame clones alone and is incomplete. Of some 13,000 clones in the sample, roughly a fifth were seen once. Sequencing used tumor tissue (inferred from file names), obtained from a patient given nivolumab and ipilimumab in sequence. The receptors derive from a human donor with melanoma. Both conserved end residues are part of each CDR3. Fields, in order: V gene, clone size, D gene, J gene, CDR3 protein, CDR3 DNA. The D gene is left open where the match is weak. Expanded clones get a size class; other rows say once, few or many, or leave the size out.

>TRBV11-3|many|-|TRBJ2-2
CASSLELSSYTGELFF
TGTGCCAGCAGCTTAGAGTTGAGTAGTTACACCGGGGAGCTGTTTTTT
>TRBV29-1|few|TRBD1|TRBJ1-4
CSVGQGDEKLFF
TGCAGCGTGGGACAGGGCGATGAAAAACTGTTTTTT
>TRBV11-3|many|-|TRBJ2-5
CASSLKAVGRQETQYF
TGTGCCAGCAGCTTAAAGGCGGTGGGGCGCCAAGAGACCCAGTACTTC
>TRBV5-1|-|TRBD1|TRBJ2-7
CASSLGGQIGYEQYF
TGCGCCAGCAGCTTGGGGGGACAGATCGGCTACGAGCAGTACTTC
>TRBV11-3|few|-|TRBJ2-5
CASSLAPAAETQYF
TGTGCCAGCAGCTTGGCCCCGGCAGCAGAGACCCAGTACTTC
>TRBV7-5|few|-|TRBJ1-3
CASSLGGFVGNTIYF
TGTGCCAGCAGCTTAGGGGGCTTTGTGGGAAACACCATATATTTT
>TRBV9|few|-|TRBJ2-1
CASSAESLDNEQFF
TGTGCCAGCAGCGCCGAGTCTCTAGACAATGAGCAGTTCTTC
>TRBV6-8|-|-|TRBJ2-7
CASRRDESSYEQYF
TGTGCCAGCAGGCGGGACGAGAGCTCCTACGAGCAGTACTTC
>TRBV18|few|-|TRBJ1-2
CASSPDSSYGYTF
TGTGCCAGCTCACCAGACAGTAGCTATGGCTACACCTTC
>TRBV29-1|few|-|TRBJ2-7
CSVYFGHRAEQYF
TGCAGCGTTTATTTTGGACACCGGGCCGAGCAGTACTTC
>TRBV14|few|TRBD1|TRBJ1-6
CASSHDRGRSPLHF
TGTGCCAGCAGCCATGACAGGGGGCGATCACCCCTCCACTTT
>TRBV6-8|few|-|TRBJ2-7
CASSSLPRGLSYEQYF
TGTGCCAGCAGTTCACTGCCCCGGGGCCTCTCCTACGAGCAGTACTTC
>TRBV18|few|-|TRBJ1-6
CASSPGRQGGSSPLHF
TGTGCCAGCTCCCCAGGGAGGCAGGGTGGTTCTTCACCCCTCCACTTT
>TRBV28|-|-|TRBJ1-5
CASTQGGVGQPQHF
TGTGCCAGCACCCAAGGAGGGGTCGGGCAGCCCCAGCATTTT
>TRBV29-1|-|TRBD2|TRBJ2-2
CSVPASGRNAGELFF
TGCAGCGTCCCCGCTAGCGGGAGGAATGCCGGGGAGCTGTTTTTT
>TRBV6-8|many|-|TRBJ1-5
CAISGGNQPQHF
TGTGCCATCAGTGGGGGCAATCAGCCCCAGCATTTT
>TRBV9|-|TRBD2|TRBJ2-3
CASSWTSASGGTRDTQYF
TGTGCCAGCAGCTGGACTTCGGCTAGCGGGGGAACAAGGGATACGCAGTATTTT
>TRBV25-1|-|-|TRBJ2-1
CASSAHVGGGYNEQFF
TGTGCCAGCAGTGCGCATGTGGGTGGGGGTTACAATGAGCAGTTCTTC
>TRBV1|few|-|TRBJ2-1
CASSQFIAAFLDEQFF
TGCGCCAGCAGCCAGTTTATAGCGGCCTTTTTGGATGAGCAGTTCTTC
>TRBV6-8|few|-|TRBJ2-3
CASSALWDSTDTQYF
TGTGCCAGCAGTGCCCTGTGGGACAGCACAGATACGCAGTATTTT
>TRBV28|-|-|TRBJ2-1
CASRALTRNNEQFF
TGTGCCAGCAGAGCCCTCACGAGGAACAATGAGCAGTTCTTC
>TRBV11-3|medium-sized|TRBD1|TRBJ1-2
CASSQGQGANYGYTF
TGTGCCAGCAGCCAAGGACAGGGAGCTAACTATGGCTACACCTTC
>TRBV9|-|-|TRBJ2-2
CASSVNRDSLRPGELFF
TGTGCCAGTAGCGTAAACCGGGACTCGCTAAGGCCCGGGGAGCTGTTTTTT
>TRBV18|few|-|TRBJ2-1
CASSPPGSIHQYNEQFF
TGTGCCAGCTCACCACCGGGGAGCATTCACCAATACAATGAGCAGTTCTTC
>TRBV9|few|-|TRBJ2-5
CASSVTGWGETQYF
TGTGCCAGCAGCGTAACAGGGTGGGGTGAGACCCAGTACTTC
>TRBV18|few|-|TRBJ1-1
CASSPRINGQMNTEAFF
TGTGCCAGCTCACCACGGATAAATGGACAGATGAACACTGAAGCTTTCTTT
>TRBV27|-|TRBD1|TRBJ1-1
CASSPTGVEAFF
TGTGCCAGCTCCCCGACAGGGGTTGAAGCTTTCTTT
>TRBV6-8|few|-|TRBJ1-1
CASRWAGSRGLDTEAFF
TGTGCCAGCAGATGGGCGGGGAGTAGGGGGTTAGACACTGAAGCTTTCTTT
>TRBV9|-|-|TRBJ2-2
CASSAGLLLNTGELFF
TGTGCCAGCAGCGCGGGACTCCTGCTGAACACCGGGGAGCTGTTTTTT
>TRBV11-3|few|TRBD2|TRBJ2-5
CASSLFSGGPRETQYF
TGTGCCAGCAGCTTATTCTCGGGAGGGCCGAGAGAGACCCAGTACTTC
>TRBV6-8|-|-|TRBJ2-7
CASSYFGGGHYEQYF
TGTGCCAGCAGTTACTTTGGCGGGGGCCACTACGAGCAGTACTTC
>TRBV19|-|-|TRBJ1-1
CASSIAPGNTEAFF
TGTGCCAGTAGTATCGCCCCCGGGAACACTGAAGCTTTCTTT
>TRBV11-3|-|TRBD2|TRBJ2-2
CASSLGVAGANTGELFF
TGTGCCAGCAGCTTGGGGGTAGCGGGGGCGAACACCGGGGAGCTGTTTTTT
>TRBV11-3|-|TRBD1|TRBJ2-7
CASSAGQASYEQYF
TGTGCCAGCAGCGCGGGACAGGCATCCTACGAGCAGTACTTC
>TRBV6-8|-|TRBD2|TRBJ2-1
CASTPSGGDNEQFF
TGTGCCAGCACCCCCTCTGGGGGGGACAATGAGCAGTTCTTC
>TRBV11-3|many|TRBD1|TRBJ2-1
CASSNRGLSYNEQFF
TGTGCCAGCAGTAACAGGGGGCTCTCCTACAATGAGCAGTTCTTC
>TRBV19|-|TRBD1|TRBJ1-1
CASILQGAGTEAFF
TGTGCCAGTATTCTACAGGGGGCCGGAACTGAAGCTTTCTTT
>TRBV14|-|TRBD1|TRBJ2-4
CASSGDRVPDIQYF
TGTGCCAGCAGTGGGGACAGAGTTCCAGACATTCAGTACTTC
>TRBV6-8|-|-|TRBJ2-1
CASSYGQGSYNEQFF
TGTGCCAGCAGTTACGGGCAGGGGAGCTACAATGAGCAGTTCTTC
>TRBV6-8|many|TRBD1|TRBJ1-1
CASRRGQRTEAFF
TGTGCCAGCAGGAGGGGACAGCGAACTGAAGCTTTCTTT
>TRBV6-8|-|TRBD1|TRBJ2-7
CASSPVDRVGEQYF
TGTGCCAGCAGCCCGGTGGACAGGGTAGGCGAGCAGTACTTC
>TRBV6-8|few|TRBD1|TRBJ1-2
CAISWDRGVDYGYTF
TGTGCCATCAGTTGGGACAGAGGGGTCGACTATGGCTACACCTTC
>TRBV29-1|once|-|TRBJ1-2
CSVAGDTNYGYTF
TGCAGCGTTGCAGGGGATACTAACTATGGCTACACCTTC
>TRBV11-3|many|-|TRBJ1-4
CASSSTNRGNQGEKLFF
TGTGCCAGCAGCTCCACGAATAGGGGAAACCAGGGGGAAAAACTGTTTTTT
>TRBV5-1|-|-|TRBJ2-3
CASSLVGSFTDTQYF
TGCGCCAGCAGCTTGGTAGGGTCTTTCACAGATACGCAGTATTTT
>TRBV6-8|few|TRBD1|TRBJ2-7
CASSYRTGASEQYF
TGTGCCAGCAGTTACAGGACAGGGGCGAGCGAGCAGTACTTC
>TRBV6-8|few|TRBD2|TRBJ2-1
CASSLAGTSYNEQFF
TGTGCCAGCAGTCTAGCGGGAACTTCCTACAATGAGCAGTTCTTC
>TRBV11-3|many|TRBD1|TRBJ2-3
CASSLDIWGQGQYF
TGTGCCAGCAGCTTGGATATTTGGGGACAGGGGCAGTATTTT
>TRBV19|medium-sized|TRBD1|TRBJ1-2
CASSLQGNYGYTF
TGTGCCAGTAGTCTACAGGGGAACTATGGCTACACCTTC
>TRBV6-8|few|-|TRBJ2-6
CASSAPSGANVLTF
TGTGCCAGCAGTGCGCCCTCTGGGGCCAACGTCCTGACTTTC
>TRBV6-8|few|-|TRBJ1-1
CASSYSLGPNTEAFF
TGTGCCAGCAGTTATTCCCTCGGGCCCAACACTGAAGCTTTCTTT
>TRBV5-1|-|-|TRBJ2-7
CASRATGSSYEQYF
TGCGCCAGCAGAGCAACAGGGTCCTCCTACGAGCAGTACTTC
>TRBV28|medium-sized|-|TRBJ1-2
CASSTLRGTNYGYTF
TGTGCCAGCAGTACCCTCCGGGGCACTAACTATGGCTACACCTTC
>TRBV11-3|few|-|TRBJ2-2
CASSFGAGIGNTGELFF
TGTGCCAGCAGCTTTGGGGCGGGTATTGGAAACACCGGGGAGCTGTTTTTT
>TRBV19|-|-|TRBJ2-2
CASSIERFGGELFF
TGTGCCAGTAGTATAGAGCGCTTCGGCGGGGAGCTGTTTTTT